This T cell receptor (beta chain) is from a study of T cell responses to AZD1222 COVID-19 vaccine. Study observations and caveats: Receipt of two AZD1222 doses was followed by a rise in Spike-specific TCR breadth and depth. The donors showed a predominance of white British ancestry and of females, with possible underestimation of clonal diversity.

The CDR3 length is 15 residues. J lost 8 bases, V lost 6 bases, and 8 bases had no gene match. Germline V gives CDR1 KGHSH, CDR2 LQKENI. The method was immunoSEQ multiplex PCR; TCRdb's version includes in-frame clones alone and lacks a portion of them. This table has approximately 160,000 clones, 92% appearing once. This clone was seen only once. Its target is not known. Sequencing used peripheral blood, obtained 28 days after the second AZD1222 dose. This chain links TRBV18 with TRBJ1-4, with 11 bases matching TRBD1. The receptor was derived from an adult who received the AZD1222 COVID-19 vaccine. CDR3 region: CASSPGQGVEEKLFF. DNA for the CDR3: TGTGCCAGCTCGCCGGGACAGGGGGTTGAAGAAAAACTGTTTTTT.